This T cell receptor beta chain is drawn from a study of vaccination and CD4 T cells after COVID-19. The V and J ends lost 1 base and 6 bases, in that order; junction bases with no gene match: 9. CDR3 length: 15 residues. CDR1 is DFQATT and CDR2 is SNEGSKA in the germline V gene (reference sequence). The sample's time point: late sampling 161 to 241 days after vaccination in three convalescent patients. Treatment: 10-day PBMC culture with coronavirus spike peptide pools or control peptides (ViraFEST assay). About this clonotype itself: The antigen is undetermined.

An Oncomine TCR Beta short-read assay was used to sequence the DNA from cultured CD4+ T cells. Using its own MiXCR run on the PCR reads, TCRdb lists one record per CDR3 protein. The table lists about 21,000 distinct CDR3 sequences, more than 45% of them singletons, with about 13% in the top ten. This TCR came from a human donor who had recovered from COVID-19. The chain employs TRBV20-1 and TRBJ1-5; 7 bases map to TRBD1. The specimen was CD4+ T cells from blood, cultured in vitro, collected about 7 months after SARS-CoV-2 vaccination. CDR3 DNA sequence: TGCAGTGCTAGAGGGATGGGACAGTCTAGTCAGCCCCAGCATTTT. It yields the protein CSARGMGQSSQPQHF.